Each of the 13 T cell receptor beta chains below was sequenced from the same sample in a study of blood T cell repertoires in COVID-19. Clones were read by immunoSEQ multiplex PCR, and TCRdb kept only the in-frame ones, dropping some. The table records 200,000 or so clones, 85% to 90% of them present only once. The specimen sequenced was peripheral blood. The receptors were sampled from a young man with COVID-19, enrolled during active disease.

J is TRBJ1-3 and V is TRBV6-6, with D possibly TRBD1 on 6 matching bases. Germline V lookup: CDR1 MNHNY, CDR2 SVGAGI (reference sequence). The CDR3 sequence is 17 residues long. The V end was cut by 5 bases, the J end by 0 bases, with 17 bases between. The CDR3: CASSPHLYRDSGNTIYF. The DNA of the CDR3 is TGTGCCAGCAGTCCTCACCTTTACAGGGACTCTGGAAACACCATATATTTT.

A note on this clone: The same CDR3 can be traced to other DNA sequences in this sample. V gene TRBV7-2 combines with J gene TRBJ2-5; 11 bases fit TRBD2. The CDR3 is 16 amino acids. Germline V gene lookup returns CDR1 SGHTA and CDR2 FQGNSA. The ends lost 5 bases at V and 2 bases at J; junction bases unmatched: 7. This chain's CDR3 is CASSLLGTSGQETQYF. CDR3 nucleotide sequence: TGTGCCAGCAGCCTTTTAGGGACTAGCGGACAAGAGACCCAGTACTTC.

The genes are TRBV7-8 and TRBJ1-1, with a tentative D call TRBD1 (5 bases). V lost 5 bases to trimming and J lost 3 bases, with 10 bases between them. Germline V CDR1 and CDR2: SGHVS, FQNEAQ. The CDR3 has 13 residues. DNA for the CDR3: TGTGCCAGCAGCGTCAGGGTTGACACTGAAGCTTTCTTT. Translating gives CASSVRVDTEAFF.

This chain links TRBV2 with TRBJ1-1; TRBD1 matches 7 bases. In germline, CDR1 is SNHLY, CDR2 FYNNEI. Losses at the gene ends were 5 bases for V and 1 base for J; bases not matched to a gene: 4. The CDR3 runs 14 residues. The CDR3 DNA sequence: TGTGCCAGCAGTATAGAGGGGGCGAACACTGAAGCTTTCTTT. It is translated as CASSIEGANTEAFF.

The chain links TRBV19 to TRBJ2-1; a weak D match, TRBD2 (5 bases). This CDR3 contains 15 residues. The V gene lost 8 bases and the J gene lost 2 bases, with 16 bases spanning the gap. CDR1 and CDR2 from the germline V gene are LNHDA and SQIVND (reference sequence). As DNA, the CDR3 is TGTGCCAGTGCCTTTTCCGGGATCCCCTACAATGAGCAGTTCTTC. Translating gives CASAFSGIPYNEQFF.

V is TRBV19 and J is TRBJ2-7; D might be TRBD2 (6 bases). In germline, CDR1 is LNHDA, CDR2 SQIVND (reference sequence). The CDR3 runs 13 residues. The V and J ends lost 3 bases and 3 bases respectively, with 9 bases between them. Written as DNA, the CDR3 is TGTGCCAGTAGTATGGACTACGGCTACGAGCAGTACTTC. Translating it yields CASSMDYGYEQYF.

The chain uses TRBV6-2 or TRBV6-3 and TRBJ1-5; TRBD1 is a possible D gene (6 bases). The CDR3 sequence is 14 residues long. V was pared by 2 bases and J by 7 bases, with 12 bases between. CDR1 is MNHEY, CDR2 SVGEGT, per germline. CDR3 in amino acids: CASSYRVGGQPQHF. CDR3 DNA sequence: TGTGCCAGCAGTTACAGGGTTGGGGGCCAGCCCCAGCATTTT.

This chain uses TRBV11-1 with TRBJ2-1, with a tentative D call TRBD2 (7 bases). The germline V gene encodes CDR1 SGHAT and CDR2 FQDESV (reference sequence). The CDR3 runs 16 residues. V was clipped by 0 bases and J by 10 bases, with 19 bases between them. The CDR3 nucleotides are TGTGCCAGCAGCTTAGCCTCCTGGGGGGGGGCCCAAGAGCAGTTCTTC. Protein: CASSLASWGGAQEQFF. The complete variable domain, with remaining parts taken from reference TRBV11-1 and TRBJ2-1, reads EAEVAQSPRYKITEKSQAVAFWCDPISGHATLYWYRQILGQGPELLVQFQDESVVDDSQLPKDRFSAERLKGVDSTLKIQPAELGDSAMYLCASSLASWGGAQEQFFGPGTRLTVL.

The V gene is TRBV7-9, the J gene TRBJ2-7, with D possibly being TRBD1 (5 bases). Per germline, CDR1 SEHNR and CDR2 FQNEAQ (reference sequence). Trimming left V 5 bases short and J 5 bases short, with 10 bases between. The CDR3 loop spans 12 amino acids. The CDR3 sequence is CASSPLDNEQYF. CDR3 DNA: TGTGCCAGCAGCCCGCTGGACAACGAGCAGTACTTC.

The genes are TRBV2 and TRBJ2-7; weak D call: TRBD2 (5 bases). Looked up from germline, CDR1 is SNHLY and CDR2 is FYNNEI. The CDR3 is 15 amino acids. V was pared by 1 base and J by 0 bases, with 10 bases between. The CDR3 sequence: CASSEGGAGSYEQYF. The DNA for the CDR3 is TGTGCCAGCAGTGAAGGGGGAGCAGGCTCCTACGAGCAGTACTTC. Looking up the rest from reference TRBV2 and TRBJ2-7 gives the full variable domain: EPEVTQTPSHQVTQMGQEVILRCVPISNHLYFYWYRQILGQKVEFLVSFYNNEISEKSEIFDDQFSVERPDGSNFTLKIRSTKLEDSAMYFCASSEGGAGSYEQYFGPGTRLTVT.

The rearrangement uses TRBV6-5 and TRBJ1-2; TRBD1 agrees at 10 bases. V lost 6 bases, J lost 2 bases, and 6 bases stayed unmatched. CDR1 and CDR2 from the germline V gene are MNHEY and SVGAGI. The CDR3 has 15 amino acids. The CDR3 DNA is TGTGCCAGCAGAACAGGACAGGGGGAAAACTATGGCTACACCTTC. Translation: CASRTGQGENYGYTF.

This rearrangement joins TRBV24-1 to TRBJ1-2; D perhaps matches TRBD1 (5 bases). The CDR3 contains 14 residues. Germline V CDR1 and CDR2: KGHDR, SFDVKD. Trimming shortened V by 0 bases and J by 3 bases, and 7 bases separated the two germline ends. CDR3 in DNA: TGTGCCACCAGTGATTTGGGCAGGGACTATGGCTACACCTTC. This codes for CATSDLGRDYGYTF.

The V call is TRBV7-9, the J call TRBJ2-7, with a weak D call TRBD2 (6 bases). This CDR3 comprises 14 residues. The germline V gene encodes CDR1 SEHNR and CDR2 FQNEAQ (reference sequence). V was clipped by 1 base and J by 4 bases, with 11 bases between them. The CDR3 region is CASSLGSSGYEQYF. The CDR3 DNA is TGTGCCAGCAGCTTAGGGAGTAGCGGATACGAGCAGTACTTC.